In its sample, the clone carrying this T cell receptor beta chain was seen a few times. No antigen is known for it. The CDR3 has 15 residues. Trimming stripped 3 bases from V and 7 bases from J, with 19 bases between. Germline CDR1 and CDR2: SGHRS and YFSETQ. This sample stems from a study of post-analysis software for immune sequencing data. Study outcomes and limitations: When patients were compared with controls, roughly five TRBV segments were more frequent, TRBV5-6, TRBV5-1 and TRBV20-1 among them.

TCR beta libraries were prepared from cDNA with unique molecular identifiers. TCRdb fed the PCR reads into MiXCR, producing one record per CDR3 protein. The sample records about 190,000 distinct CDR3 sequences, 29% being singletons. The sequence derives from a girl aged 2-17 years with multiple sclerosis. The sample was blood. The rearrangement uses TRBV5-1 and TRBJ1-2; D is possibly TRBD1 (5 bases). CDR3 amino acids: CASSSSPGGRGGYTF. CDR3 bases: TGCGCCAGCAGCTCTTCACCGGGGGGACGAGGTGGCTACACCTTC.